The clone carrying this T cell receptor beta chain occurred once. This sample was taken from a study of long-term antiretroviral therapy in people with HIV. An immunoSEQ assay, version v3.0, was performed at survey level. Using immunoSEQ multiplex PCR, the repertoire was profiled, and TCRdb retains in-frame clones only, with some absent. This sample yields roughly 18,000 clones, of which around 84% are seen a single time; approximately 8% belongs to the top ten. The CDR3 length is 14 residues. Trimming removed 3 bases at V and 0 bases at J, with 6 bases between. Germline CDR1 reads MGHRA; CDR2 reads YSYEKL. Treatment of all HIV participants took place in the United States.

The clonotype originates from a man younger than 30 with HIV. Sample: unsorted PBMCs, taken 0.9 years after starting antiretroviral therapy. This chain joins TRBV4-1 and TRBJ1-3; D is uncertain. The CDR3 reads CASSQGHSGNTIYF. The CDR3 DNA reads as TGCGCCAGCAGCCAGGGTCACTCTGGAAACACCATATATTTT.